This passage covers 18 T cell receptor beta chains from one sample sequenced in a study of post-analysis software for immune sequencing data (dated by TCRdb to about 2015). Study-wide conclusions, independent of this receptor: Significantly higher frequencies in patients than in controls were found for roughly 5 TRBV segments, including TRBV5-6, TRBV5-1 and TRBV20-1.

The antigens for these receptors are not known. Library creation used PCR. The sample was run on an Illumina HiSeq 2500. To reduce PCR and sequencing biases, unique molecular identifiers were incorporated into the TCR beta cDNA libraries. In TCRdb, the public reads were trimmed at Q25 with fastp and aligned with MiXCR, with productive beta chains retained. Every distinct CDR3 protein forms one entry, paired with its most common genes and DNA. The sample table shows a few hundred thousand distinct CDR3 sequences, and around 33% are seen once. The ten largest clones add up to over 10% of the sample. Specimen: blood. Receptor source: a girl aged 10-17 years with multiple sclerosis.

This chain links TRBV7-6 with TRBJ1-1; 10 bases fit TRBD1. The CDR3 length is 15 residues. Germline assignment: CDR1 SGHVS and CDR2 FNYEAQ. The junction had 7 bases not matched to a gene; V was cut back by 1 base and J by 8 bases. CDR3 sequence (DNA): TGTGCCAGCAGCTTAGGGGACAGGGGAGTAGGGGAAGCTTTCTTT. As protein: CASSLGDRGVGEAFF.

The V call is TRBV28, the J call TRBJ2-7; tentatively, D is TRBD2 (7 bases). The CDR3 has 15 residues. Trimming removed 7 bases at V and 5 bases at J, with 21 bases between. Germline values: CDR1 MDHEN, CDR2 SYDVKM. CDR3 region: CASMGAGAPSHEQYF. DNA of the CDR3: TGTGCCAGCATGGGGGCGGGGGCCCCTTCCCACGAGCAGTACTTC. The full variable domain, completed using reference TRBV28 and TRBJ2-7, is DVKVTQSSRYLVKRTGEKVFLECVQDMDHENMFWYRQDPGLGLRLIYFSYDVKMKEKGDIPEGYSVSREKKERFSLILESASTNQTSMYLCASMGAGAPSHEQYFGPGTRLTVT.

A few counts support this clonotype. The rearrangement joins TRBV29-1 to TRBJ2-7; D remains unclear. Trimming cost V 1 base and J 0 bases, with 7 bases left between them. The germline V gene encodes CDR1 SQVTM and CDR2 ANQGSEA. This CDR3 contains 13 residues. Here the CDR3 DNA reads TGCAGCGTTGAAGGGGCCAACTCCTACGAGCAGTACTTC. Protein sequence: CSVEGANSYEQYF.

The V and J genes are TRBV4-2 and TRBJ2-7; no clear D gene. CDR1 is LGHNA, CDR2 YNFKEQ, per germline. V lost 3 bases and J 4 bases, leaving 10 bases between the germline ends. The CDR3 spans 13 residues. CDR3 region: CASSQVEEYEQYF. CDR3 bases: TGTGCCAGCAGCCAGGTTGAAGAGTACGAGCAGTACTTC.

A word on this clonotype: A single base separates this from a much larger clone, so it may be a read error. V usage is TRBV7-2 and J usage is TRBJ2-5; no clear D gene. Germline CDR1 and CDR2: SGHTA and FQGNSA. Trimming shortened V by 2 bases and J by 5 bases, and 6 bases separated the two germline ends. The CDR3 is 12 residues long. The CDR3 spells CASSLYVETQYF. The CDR3 region has the DNA TGTGCCAGCAGCTTATATGTGGAGACCCAGTACTTC.

CDR3 sequence (DNA): TGTGCCAGCAGCAAAACGGACAGGTACTACGAGCAGTACTTC. This translates into CASSKTDRYYEQYF. This chain connects TRBV7-2 to TRBJ2-5, with 7 bases lining up with TRBD1. The tail of the sequence fits TRBJ2-7 better, so the J call may be wrong. CDR1 SGHTA and CDR2 FQGNSA come from the germline V gene. The CDR3 is 14 residues long.

The chain has TRBV5-8 and TRBJ2-7; weak D call: TRBD2 (5 bases). The CDR3 covers 14 residues. From germline, CDR1 is SGHTS and CDR2 YDEGEE. The V gene lost 3 bases and the J gene lost 3 bases, with 13 bases spanning the gap. The CDR3: CASSSYAGHYEQYF. CDR3 in DNA: TGTGCCAGCAGCTCCTATGCGGGCCACTACGAGCAGTACTTC.

V and J are TRBV7-9 and TRBJ1-1, with D possibly matching TRBD1 (6 bases). This CDR3 comprises 15 residues. With 1 base removed from V and 4 bases from J, the gap between germline ends came to 13 bases. Germline CDR1 reads SEHNR; CDR2 reads FQNEAQ (reference sequence). CDR3 amino acids: CASSLGGRGGTEAFF. CDR3 bases: TGTGCCAGCAGCTTAGGAGGCAGGGGCGGCACTGAAGCTTTCTTT.

The chain recombines TRBV7-9 with TRBJ2-5; D is possibly TRBD2 (5 bases). Trimming cost V 5 bases and J 3 bases, with 13 bases left between them. There are 14 residues in the CDR3. Germline-derived CDR1 and CDR2 are SEHNR and FQNEAQ (reference sequence). The CDR3 loop is CASSLLDWEETQYF. The CDR3 bases are TGTGCCAGCAGCCTCTTGGACTGGGAAGAGACCCAGTACTTC.

The chain couples TRBV3-1 to TRBJ1-2, with D uncertain. This CDR3 spans 15 amino acids. Germline lookup yields CDR1 LGHDT and CDR2 YNNKEL (reference sequence). V dropped 1 base and J dropped 1 base, with 10 bases sitting between them. DNA of the CDR3: TGTGCCAGCAGCCAAGGCCAGGCCCGTAACTATGGCTACACCTTC. Its translation is CASSQGQARNYGYTF.

This rearrangement joins TRBV7-3 to TRBJ2-3; 10 bases are shared with TRBD2. Trimming at V came to 5 bases and at J to 6 bases, leaving 11 bases not matched to a gene. The CDR3 covers 16 residues. Germline V lookup: CDR1 SGHTA, CDR2 FQGTGA. Written as DNA, the CDR3 is TGTGCCAGCAGCCCAGCCCCAGCGGGGGGGCCTGATACGCAGTATTTT. This encodes CASSPAPAGGPDTQYF.

The rearrangement joins TRBV21-1 to TRBJ2-3; TRBD1 is taken as the D call from the table, unchecked against the DNA. TRBV21-1 is an annotated pseudogene. The CDR3 runs 18 residues. CDR3 coding DNA: TGTGCCAGCAGCCCCCGAGCCGTTTGGGGGGAAGTCACAGATACGCAGTATTTT. This gives the protein CASSPRAVWGEVTDTQYF.

This clonotype has a handful of counts. CDR3 sequence reads: CASSQDLRGSTDTQYF. Here the CDR3 DNA reads TGTGCCAGCAGCCAAGACCTACGGGGGAGCACAGATACGCAGTATTTT. The J gene is TRBJ2-3, the V gene TRBV4-2; maybe TRBD2 (6 bases). CDR1 is LGHNA and CDR2 is YNFKEQ in the germline V gene. The ends were cut back, 0 bases at V and 0 bases at J, with 10 bases in the middle. CDR3 size: 16 residues.

V is TRBV10-3 and J is TRBJ1-1; TRBD1 aligns across 7 bases. Trimming cost V 2 bases and J 4 bases; bases outside gene matches: 7. Germline V gene lookup returns CDR1 ENHRY and CDR2 SYGVKD. This CDR3 has 15 amino acids. CDR3 sequence reads: CAISEEGAWGTEAFF. CDR3 bases: TGTGCCATCAGTGAGGAGGGGGCGTGGGGCACTGAAGCTTTCTTT.

This clonotype has just a few counts. The chain employs TRBV7-2 and TRBJ2-7; D is undetermined. Matching the DNA end better, TRBJ2-5 makes the J call doubtful. From germline, CDR1 is SGHTA and CDR2 FQGNSA. The CDR3 extends over 13 amino acids. For the CDR3, the DNA is TGTGCCAGCAGCTCCGCTCGGCGAGAGACCCAGTACTTC. Translating gives CASSSARRETQYF.

The chain has TRBV20-1 and TRBJ2-7; 8 bases agree with TRBD1. CDR1 DFQATT and CDR2 SNEGSKA come from the germline V gene (reference sequence). The CDR3 totals 16 residues. Trimming at V came to 6 bases and at J to 1 base, leaving 14 bases not matched to a gene. This CDR3 is CSATTRQGLESYEQYF. CDR3 DNA sequence: TGCAGTGCCACAACAAGACAGGGGCTGGAGTCCTACGAGCAGTACTTC.

This chain uses TRBV27 with TRBJ1-5; 7 bases fit TRBD1. CDR1 is MNHEY and CDR2 is SMNVEV in the germline V gene (reference sequence). V shed 6 bases and J 6 bases; nucleotides not matched to a gene: 14. The CDR3 totals 16 residues. The CDR3 nucleotides read TGTGCCAGCAGGAGAACGAGGGACAGCTGGAGTCAGCCCCAGCATTTT. Translating it yields CASRRTRDSWSQPQHF.

The rearrangement joins TRBV20-1 to TRBJ1-1, with no clear D. The V end was cut by 0 bases, the J end by 7 bases, with 6 bases between. Germline V gene sequence: CDR1 DFQATT, CDR2 SNEGSKA (reference sequence). The CDR3 has 11 amino acids. The chain's CDR3 is CSARDGLEAFF. The CDR3 nucleotides are TGCAGTGCTAGAGACGGGCTTGAAGCTTTCTTT.